A selection of T cell receptor beta chains follows, all from one sample in a study of identical twins. In TCRdb, the 5' RACE reads were re-called with MiXCR into one record per CDR3 protein. Among approximately 1.8 million distinct CDR3 sequences listed, under 35% were seen once. The sequencing input was cord blood. The source is a newborn girl in good health. The conserved cysteine and the conserved F or W are not part of the CDR3 here. The D gene is left open where the match is weak.

D	J	V	CDR3
-	-	TRBV5-1	ASSLNRFEQY
-	TRBJ2-7	TRBV20-1	SARGLVYNEQY
-	TRBJ2-7	TRBV28	ASSIIRERDEQY
-	TRBJ1-5	TRBV28	ASGGGANQPQH
-	TRBJ2-7	TRBV20-1	SARQGSNSYEQY
-	TRBJ1-2	TRBV6-6	ASSYSIRVREGGYT
TRBD1	TRBJ1-4	TRBV5-1	ASGTGGPTNEKLF
-	TRBJ2-1	TRBV28	ASSFKDEQF
-	TRBJ1-2	TRBV4-1	ASSQDRGPQYGYT
TRBD1	TRBJ2-1	TRBV3-1	ASTYSGTGDNEQF
TRBD2	TRBJ2-1	TRBV7-8	ASSLVSGRYNEQF
TRBD2	TRBJ2-3	TRBV6-5	ASSYFPLAGGIDTQY
-	TRBJ1-1	TRBV6-5	ASRQATSTEAF
TRBD2	TRBJ2-7	TRBV12-3/TRBV12-4	ACTISGSPSYEQY
TRBD1	TRBJ1-2	TRBV12-3/TRBV12-4	ASGTGQGDRSNYGYT
-	-	TRBV29-1	SLAFEQY
TRBD1	TRBJ2-7	TRBV12-3/TRBV12-4	ASSPDRGSSSYERY
-	TRBJ1-4	TRBV20-1	SAWTATNEKLF
TRBD2	TRBJ2-7	TRBV5-1	ASSLASGRAYEQY
TRBD2	TRBJ2-1	TRBV11-2	ASSLILAGVDEQF
TRBD1	TRBJ2-2	TRBV20-1	SASVGQVGVGELF
-	TRBJ2-5	TRBV12-3/TRBV12-4	ASSFKRQSYNEQY
TRBD2	TRBJ2-1	TRBV20-1	SASGTSGGNEQF
-	TRBJ2-7	TRBV11-1	ASSRRARYEQY
-	TRBJ1-2	TRBV6-2/TRBV6-3	ASSYFDRIYGYT
-	TRBJ1-6	TRBV12-3/TRBV12-4	ASSFGGRLLH
-	TRBJ2-2	TRBV20-1	SASRTGVAGELF
-	TRBJ2-7	TRBV4-2	ASSQVRTAAYEQY
TRBD1	TRBJ1-2	TRBV11-2	ASSSIRDRETKYGYT
-	TRBJ2-3	TRBV20-1	SATTGNTQY
TRBD2	TRBJ2-1	TRBV29-1	SVVPSGRINVQF
-	TRBJ1-1	TRBV12-3/TRBV12-4	ASSPRWGLMNTEAF
-	TRBJ1-3	TRBV12-3/TRBV12-4	ASSFGGPVDSGNTIY
-	TRBJ2-7	TRBV20-1	SARKYEQY
TRBD1	TRBJ1-2	TRBV3-1	ASSQQTGRDGYT
TRBD1	TRBJ1-2	TRBV20-1	SAGQDGYT
TRBD2	-	TRBV28	ASSRSGSGTYEQY
-	TRBJ1-6	TRBV5-1	ASSLGPGLYNSPLH
TRBD1	TRBJ1-1	TRBV6-6	ASIQIQGTEAF
TRBD2	TRBJ2-4	TRBV20-1	SARAIAGIPKNIQY
-	TRBJ1-2	TRBV20-1	SAREQGTDYGYT
-	TRBJ1-1	TRBV3-1	ASSQDGRRNTEAF
-	TRBJ2-1	TRBV27	ASSSEQGPPYNEQF
-	TRBJ2-5	TRBV20-1	SANFHERQETQY
-	TRBJ2-2	TRBV21-1	ASSKGSGREDTGELF
-	TRBJ2-5	TRBV20-1	SASRGANNEQY
TRBD2	-	TRBV29-1	SVEGFASGFSYNEQY
-	TRBJ2-3	TRBV20-1	SARSPRDTQY
-	TRBJ2-1	TRBV4-2	ASSQAQEGEQF